The rows below give T cell receptor beta chains drawn from one sample of a study of cytomegalovirus exposure and HLA in healthy donors. Using immunoSEQ multiplex PCR, the repertoire was profiled, and TCRdb retains in-frame clones only, with some absent. The repertoire holds 150,000 or so clones, nearly 80% seen once, with 6.3% in the top ten. The sequenced sample was PBMCs. The source is a man aged 35 to 55 in good health and CMV-seropositive. Each CDR3 is given with its conserved first and last residue. A D gene is named only where the DNA matches it firmly. Where a row states a size, it is once, few, many or the class of an expanded clone; other rows omit it.

TRBD1 | TRBJ1-1 | - | TRBV27 | TGTGCCAGCAGAGCGTCACAGGGGGCGAGGACTGAAGCTTTCTTT | CASRASQGARTEAFF
TRBD2 | TRBJ2-1 | - | TRBV11-1 | TGTGCCAGCAGCTTAATCCGGGAGGTCGGGAGGACATACAATGAGCAGTTCTTC | CASSLIREVGRTYNEQFF
TRBD1 | TRBJ2-5 | - | TRBV5-1 | TGCGCCAGCAGCCTTACCGGGACAGGGGGCGGAGAGACCCAGTACTTC | CASSLTGTGGGETQYF
TRBD2 | TRBJ2-1 | - | TRBV6-5 | TGTGCCAGCAGTTACTCGCCAGCGGGAGGCATGTTCTTC | CASSYSPAGGMFF
- | TRBJ1-1 | - | TRBV16 | TGTGCCAGCAGCCAACAGGGTTACACTGAAGCTTTCTTT | CASSQQGYTEAFF
TRBD1 | TRBJ1-3 | - | TRBV30 | TGTGCCTGGAGTCCTTGGACAGGGCGGACGGCTGGAAACACCATATATTTT | CAWSPWTGRTAGNTIYF
- | TRBJ2-5 | - | TRBV7-3 | TGTGCCAGCAGCTTAACAGGGGAAGAGACCCAGTACTTC | CASSLTGEETQYF
- | TRBJ1-2 | - | TRBV7-9 | TGTGCCAGCAGCTCTAACCAGGGGCGGGACTATGGCTACACCTTC | CASSSNQGRDYGYTF
- | TRBJ1-5 | - | TRBV5-5 | TGTGCCAGCAGCAGAGATAGCGGCCAGCCCCAGCATTTT | CASSRDSGQPQHF
- | TRBJ2-7 | - | TRBV12-5 | TGTGCTAGTGGTTTGGTACTGGCGGGGCACTACGAGCAGTACTTC | CASGLVLAGHYEQYF
TRBD1 | TRBJ2-3 | - | TRBV5-1 | TGCGCCAGCAGCTTCGGACAGGGGGCGTCAGATACGCAGTATTTT | CASSFGQGASDTQYF
TRBD2 | TRBJ2-3 | - | TRBV29-1 | TGCAGCGTTGGAAGAGTCGACGGGGGGGCCGGCACAGATACGCAGTATTTT | CSVGRVDGGAGTDTQYF
TRBD2 | TRBJ2-6 | - | TRBV2 | TGTGCCCTTGGGGGGGCTGGGGCCAACGTCCTGACTTTC | CALGGAGANVLTF
TRBD2 | TRBJ2-5 | - | TRBV29-1 | TGCAGCGTTTTATACTCGGGACTAACGGAGACCCAGTACTTC | CSVLYSGLTETQYF
TRBD1 | TRBJ1-1 | few | TRBV30 | TGTGCCTGGAGAGGGACAGGGGTGAGACGGACTGAAGCTTTCTTT | CAWRGTGVRRTEAFF
- | TRBJ1-2 | - | TRBV7-3 | TGTGCCAGCAGCTTGACAGGCTACACCTTC | CASSLTGYTF
- | TRBJ2-6 | few | TRBV28 | TGTGCCAGCAGCCGGGACTCAACCTCTGGGGCCAACGTCCTGACTTTC | CASSRDSTSGANVLTF
TRBD2 | TRBJ2-1 | few | TRBV28 | TGTGCCAGCAGTGACCCTAGCGGGAGTTCCTACAATGAGCAGTTCTTC | CASSDPSGSSYNEQFF
- | TRBJ2-5 | - | TRBV25-1 | TGTGCCAGCAGTGAAGGGTCGGGGGAGACCCAGTACTTC | CASSEGSGETQYF
TRBD2 | TRBJ2-5 | - | TRBV9 | TGTGCCAGCAGCGTAGCCGGGACTAGCGGGAGCCCGTACCAAGAGACCCAGTACTTC | CASSVAGTSGSPYQETQYF
- | TRBJ2-1 | - | TRBV2 | TGTGCCAGCAGTGAACTTGGGGAGGTCGGGAATGAGCAGTTCTTC | CASSELGEVGNEQFF
TRBD1 | TRBJ1-6 | - | TRBV7-9 | TGTGCCAGCAGCGAGACAGGGACCGCTTATTCACCCCTCCACTTT | CASSETGTAYSPLHF
TRBD2 | TRBJ2-1 | - | TRBV10-2 | TGCGCCACCGGGACTAGCGGGGTTAATGAGCAGTTCTTC | CATGTSGVNEQFF
TRBD1 | TRBJ2-6 | - | TRBV5-1 | TGCGCCAGCAGTACAGGGGGGAAGGCTGGGGCCAACGGCCTGACTTTC | CASSTGGKAGANGLTF
TRBD2 | TRBJ2-1 | - | TRBV11-2 | TGTGCCAGCAGCTTAGATGGGACTAGCGGTTACAATGAGCAGTTCTTC | CASSLDGTSGYNEQFF
TRBD2 | TRBJ2-2 | - | TRBV2 | TGTGCCAGCAGTGTTGGGAGGGGGAACACCGGGGAGCTGTTTTTT | CASSVGRGNTGELFF
TRBD1 | TRBJ2-7 | - | TRBV28 | TGTGCCAGCAGTGACTTTGACAGGGCCAGCGAGCAGTACTTC | CASSDFDRASEQYF
TRBD2 | TRBJ2-7 | - | TRBV11-2 | TGTGCCACCAGCTTAGTAGGTAGCGGGAGGAGGTACGAGCAGTACTTC | CATSLVGSGRRYEQYF
TRBD1 | TRBJ2-5 | - | TRBV18 | TGTGCCAGCTCAACAGGGGCGCCCTATCAAGAGACCCAGTACTTC | CASSTGAPYQETQYF
TRBD1 | TRBJ2-1 | few | TRBV25-1 | TGTGCCAGCAGTTGGACAGGGCTAGATGAGCAGTTCTTC | CASSWTGLDEQFF
- | TRBJ2-2 | - | TRBV28 | TGTGCCAGCAGTTTTCTAGCGCCCGGGGAGCTGTTTTTT | CASSFLAPGELFF
- | TRBJ1-2 | - | TRBV12-5 | TGTGCTAGTGGTCCGCCGCGGGGGGGTAACTATGGCTACACCTTC | CASGPPRGGNYGYTF
TRBD1 | TRBJ2-2 | - | TRBV6-5 | TGTGCCAGCAGTTACCGACAGGGCCGCGGGGAGCTGTTTTTT | CASSYRQGRGELFF
TRBD2 | TRBJ2-5 | - | TRBV29-1 | TGCAGCGTTGGTGCTAGCGGGGGACAAGGGACCCAGTACTTC | CSVGASGGQGTQYF
- | TRBJ2-7 | once | TRBV7-9 | TGTGCCAGCAGCCTGGCCGCGGAATACGAGCAGTACTTC | CASSLAAEYEQYF
- | TRBJ2-7 | - | TRBV7-2 | TGTGCCAGCAGCTCCCGGACTTCCCGAGGGACAACCTACGAGCAGTACTTC | CASSSRTSRGTTYEQYF
TRBD2 | TRBJ2-7 | - | TRBV28 | TGTGCCAGCAGTTTATGGCCCCTAGCGGGCCTGTCCTACGAGCAGTACTTC | CASSLWPLAGLSYEQYF
- | TRBJ1-2 | - | TRBV6-1 | TGTGCCAGCAGTGAAATGGGCAAAGCTAACTATGGCTACACCTTC | CASSEMGKANYGYTF
- | TRBJ2-5 | - | TRBV6-5 | TGTGCCAGCAGGGCCCCCGGGGGTCGAGAGACCCAGTACTTC | CASRAPGGRETQYF
- | TRBJ1-1 | few | TRBV11-3 | TGTGCCAGCAGCTTACGGGGTTACGCTGAAGCTTTCTTT | CASSLRGYAEAFF
- | TRBJ2-3 | - | TRBV11-2 | TGTGCCAGCAGCTTATTCGGGAGAACAGATACGCAGTATTTT | CASSLFGRTDTQYF
- | TRBJ2-3 | - | TRBV6-5 | TGTGCCAGCAGTTACGCCTGGACGGGGATCACAGATACGCAATATTTT | CASSYAWTGITDTQYF
- | TRBJ2-7 | - | TRBV7-3 | TGTGCCAGCAGCTTAACGAACAGCTACGAGCAGTACTTC | CASSLTNSYEQYF
TRBD1 | TRBJ2-3 | few | TRBV5-4 | TGTGCCAGCAGCTTAGACAGGGGCCTCACAGATACGCAGTATTTT | CASSLDRGLTDTQYF
TRBD1 | TRBJ2-5 | - | TRBV5-6 | TGTGCCAGCAGCTTGGGGGGGACAGCGGTAGCAGAGACCCAGTACTTC | CASSLGGTAVAETQYF
- | TRBJ2-3 | - | TRBV9 | TGTGCCAGCAGCGTAGGGTCGAGCCCTAGCACAGATACGCAGTATTTT | CASSVGSSPSTDTQYF
TRBD2 | TRBJ2-7 | - | TRBV6-1 | TGTGCCAGCAGTGAAGCGCGGATTAGCGGGGTCTCCTACGAGCAGTACTTC | CASSEARISGVSYEQYF
- | TRBJ1-1 | once | TRBV27 | TGTGCCAGCAGTTTATCGTCCGGGGGTTTGACTGAAGCTTTCTTT | CASSLSSGGLTEAFF
TRBD2 | TRBJ2-1 | few | TRBV11-2 | TGTGCCAGCAGCGGCCGGACTAGAGGGGACGGGGGTGAGCAGTTCTTC | CASSGRTRGDGGEQFF
- | TRBJ1-1 | - | TRBV7-9 | TGTGCCAGCAGCTCCTACAGGGAAGGGCACACTGAAGCTTTCTTT | CASSSYREGHTEAFF
- | TRBJ1-4 | - | TRBV6-5 | TGTGCCAGCACCAGCACAGGGATAGTTAATGAAAAACTGTTTTTT | CASTSTGIVNEKLFF
- | TRBJ2-7 | - | TRBV7-2 | TGTGCCAGCAGCTTAAAAATTGGCGGGGGCACCGAGCAGTACTTC | CASSLKIGGGTEQYF
- | TRBJ1-1 | - | TRBV5-1 | TGCGCCAGCAGCTTTGGCAACGGGGACACTGAAGCTTTCTTT | CASSFGNGDTEAFF
TRBD2 | TRBJ2-7 | few | TRBV27 | TGTGCCAGCAGTAGACTAGCGGGATTTGTTTACGAGCAGTACTTC | CASSRLAGFVYEQYF